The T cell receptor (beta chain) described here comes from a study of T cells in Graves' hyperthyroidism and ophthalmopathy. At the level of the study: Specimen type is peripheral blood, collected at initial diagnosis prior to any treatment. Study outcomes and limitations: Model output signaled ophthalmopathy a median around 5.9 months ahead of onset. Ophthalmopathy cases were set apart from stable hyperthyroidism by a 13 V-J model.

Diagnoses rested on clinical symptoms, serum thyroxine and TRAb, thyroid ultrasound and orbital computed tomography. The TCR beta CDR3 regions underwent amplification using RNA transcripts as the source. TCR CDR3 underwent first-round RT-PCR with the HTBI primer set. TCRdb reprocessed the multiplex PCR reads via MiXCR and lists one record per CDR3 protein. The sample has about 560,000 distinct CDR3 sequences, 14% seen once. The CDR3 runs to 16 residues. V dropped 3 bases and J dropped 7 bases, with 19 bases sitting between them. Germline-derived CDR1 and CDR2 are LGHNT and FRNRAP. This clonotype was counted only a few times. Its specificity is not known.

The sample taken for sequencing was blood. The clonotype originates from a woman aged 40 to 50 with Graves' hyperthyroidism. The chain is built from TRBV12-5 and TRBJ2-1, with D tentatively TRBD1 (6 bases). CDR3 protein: CASGFPEAMGHNEQFF. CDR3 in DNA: TGTGCTAGTGGTTTCCCCGAGGCGATGGGACATAATGAGCAGTTCTTC. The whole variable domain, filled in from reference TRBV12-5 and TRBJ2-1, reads DARVTQTPRHKVTEMGQEVTMRCQPILGHNTVFWYRQTMMQGLELLAYFRNRAPLDDSGMPKDRFSAEMPDATLATLKIQPSEPRDSAVYFCASGFPEAMGHNEQFFGPGTRLTVL.